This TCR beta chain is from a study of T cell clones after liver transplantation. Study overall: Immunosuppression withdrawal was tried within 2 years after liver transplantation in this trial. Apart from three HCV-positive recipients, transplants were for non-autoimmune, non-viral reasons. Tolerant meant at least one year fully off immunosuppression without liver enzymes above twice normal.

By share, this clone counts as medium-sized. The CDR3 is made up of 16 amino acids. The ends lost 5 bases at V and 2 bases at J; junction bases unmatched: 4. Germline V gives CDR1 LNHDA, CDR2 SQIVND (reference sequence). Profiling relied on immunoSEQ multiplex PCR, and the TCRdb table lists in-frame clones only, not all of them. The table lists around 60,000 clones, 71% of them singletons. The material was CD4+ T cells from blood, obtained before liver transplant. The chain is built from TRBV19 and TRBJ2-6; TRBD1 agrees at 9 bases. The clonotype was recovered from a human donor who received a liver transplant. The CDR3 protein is CASSLTGGAGANVLTF. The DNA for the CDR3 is TGTGCCAGTAGTTTAACAGGGGGCGCTGGGGCCAACGTCCTGACTTTC.